This passage covers 7 T cell receptor beta chains from one sample sequenced in a study of identifying expanded T cells in peripheral blood. The repertoire was sequenced with immunoSEQ multiplex PCR; TCRdb's copy has only in-frame clones and lacks some. This table has around 70,000 clones, 75% to 90% appearing once. Sequenced input: blood. Source of these receptors: a person aged 18 to 69 in good health.

This clone was counted a single time. This chain links TRBV7-3 with TRBJ2-1; D ambiguous. In germline, CDR1 is SGHTA, CDR2 FQGTGA. Trimming pared 2 bases from V and 5 bases from J, leaving 13 bases between. The CDR3 contains 15 residues. In nucleotides, the CDR3 is TGTGCCAGCAGCTTAGGTGGCCCAACCAACAATGAGCAGTTCTTC. It is translated as CASSLGGPTNNEQFF.

This chain connects TRBV10-3 to TRBJ1-2; D remains ambiguous. Trimming removed 3 bases from V and 4 bases from J, with 9 bases in between. The germline CDR1 and CDR2 sequences are ENHRY and SYGVKD. The CDR3 consists of 13 residues. Here the CDR3 reads CAISEAGIYGYTF. The CDR3 DNA reads as TGTGCCATCAGTGAAGCGGGGATCTATGGCTACACCTTC.

The chain carries TRBV4-3 and TRBJ2-1; 9 nucleotides align to TRBD2. The CDR3 extends over 15 amino acids. After removal of 4 bases from V and 3 bases from J, the junction contained 4 bases not matched to a gene. Germline values: CDR1 LGHNA, CDR2 YSLEER. The CDR3 coding sequence is TGCGCCAGCAGCCGAGCTAGCGGGGACTACAATGAGCAGTTCTTC. Translating it yields CASSRASGDYNEQFF.

This sequence joins TRBV6-1 and TRBJ2-4; 7 nucleotides line up with TRBD2. The V gene's germline CDR1 is MNHNS and CDR2 SASEGT. V lost 2 bases and J lost 2; bases outside the gene matches: 15. This CDR3 has 19 residues. CDR3 in amino acids: CASSEIILGGDSTKNIQYF. In DNA form, the CDR3 reads TGTGCCAGCAGTGAAATAATATTGGGGGGGGATTCTACCAAAAACATTCAGTACTTC.

The chain employs TRBV6-9 and TRBJ1-5; perhaps TRBD1 as D (6 bases). Trimming left V 5 bases short and J 0 bases short, with 32 bases between. Germline lookup yields CDR1 MNHGY and CDR2 SVAAGI. This CDR3 is 22 amino acids long. For the CDR3, the DNA is TGTGCCAGCAGTCGCCTTTTCCCGGGACACTCCAAGGTCGATTATAGCAATCAGCCCCAGCATTTT. Its protein product is CASSRLFPGHSKVDYSNQPQHF.

V usage is TRBV14 and J usage is TRBJ2-3; 9 bases are shared with TRBD2. The CDR3 runs to 18 residues. CDR1 SGHDN and CDR2 FVKESK come from the germline V gene. V gave up 0 bases and J gave up 2 bases; unmatched junction bases: 9. In DNA, the CDR3 is TGTGCCAGCAGCCAAGAATTAGCTAGCGGGATTCACACAGATACGCAGTATTTT. Protein sequence: CASSQELASGIHTDTQYF.

The chain links TRBV9 to TRBJ2-1; 8 nucleotides align to TRBD2. V shed 3 bases, J shed 4 bases, and the junction held 6 bases outside the gene matches. CDR1 and CDR2 from the germline V gene are SGDLS and YYNGEE. The CDR3 covers 15 residues. CDR3 in DNA: TGTGCCAGCAGCGGAAGGGCTAGCGGGTACAATGAGCAGTTCTTC. It codes for CASSGRASGYNEQFF.